Presented here are 7 T cell receptor beta chains from one specimen sequenced in a study of blood T cell repertoires in COVID-19. Assay used: immunoSEQ multiplex PCR; TCRdb lists only in-frame clones, some missing. The sample records around 120,000 clones, around 90% being singletons. The sequencing input was peripheral blood. These receptors came from a human donor in a cohort sampled during active COVID-19.

The chain recombines TRBV5-6 with TRBJ1-1, with 10 bases lining up with TRBD1. J was trimmed by 2 bases and V by 2 bases; bases with no gene match: 6. There are 16 residues in the CDR3. Per the germline V gene, CDR1 is SGHDT and CDR2 is YYEEEE. CDR3 loop: CASSFGTGAGNTEAFF. In DNA, the CDR3 is TGTGCCAGCAGCTTCGGGACAGGGGCGGGAAACACTGAAGCTTTCTTT.

V usage is TRBV24-1 and J usage is TRBJ2-7; tentative D call: TRBD2 (6 bases). This CDR3 is 13 amino acids long. Germline CDR1 KGHDR, CDR2 SFDVKD. V was shortened by 4 bases and J by 4 bases, with 10 bases between the two germline ends. The CDR3: CATSEAGGYEQYF. In DNA form, the CDR3 reads TGTGCCACCAGTGAAGCCGGGGGATACGAGCAGTACTTC.

The sample holds one count of this clone. This chain connects TRBV9 to TRBJ2-3; tentative D call: TRBD1 (6 bases). The CDR3 is made up of 14 amino acids. V lost 2 bases, J lost 1 base, and 8 bases lay in between. Germline V gives CDR1 SGDLS, CDR2 YYNGEE. The CDR3 DNA sequence: TGTGCCAGCAGCGTTAGACAGGGCACAGATACGCAGTATTTT. This codes for CASSVRQGTDTQYF.

The chain links TRBV24-1 to TRBJ2-1; TRBD2 agrees at 10 bases. Germline-derived CDR1 and CDR2 are KGHDR and SFDVKD. This CDR3 has 16 amino acids. The V segment lost 3 bases and the J segment 5 bases; nucleotides outside the gene matches: 6. The CDR3 coding sequence is TGTGCCACCAGTGATCGTAGAGGACTAGCGGACAATGAGCAGTTCTTC. It encodes CATSDRRGLADNEQFF.

This clone has just one count. The chain couples TRBV7-9 to TRBJ1-5; the D is unclear. Per germline, CDR1 SEHNR and CDR2 FQNEAQ (reference sequence). The CDR3 length is 16 residues. The ends were cut back, 1 base at V and 4 bases at J, with 14 bases in the middle. The CDR3 loop is CASSLEKVSRNQPQHF. The CDR3 DNA sequence: TGTGCCAGCAGCTTAGAAAAGGTATCGAGGAATCAGCCCCAGCATTTT.

The chain uses TRBV29-1 and TRBJ1-2, with D possibly matching TRBD1 (6 bases). The V and J ends lost 5 bases and 8 bases respectively, with 12 bases between them. This CDR3 comprises 11 residues. Germline CDR1 is SQVTM and CDR2 is ANQGSEA. The CDR3 DNA reads TGCAGCGTTTCGGGGGGCGAGGGCTACACCTTC. Protein product: CSVSGGEGYTF.

The chain recombines TRBV10-1 with TRBJ2-7; a possible D gene is TRBD1 (5 bases). The CDR3 sequence is 14 residues long. The V gene's germline CDR1 is WNHNN and CDR2 SYGVQD (reference sequence). V was cut by 2 bases and J by 0 bases, with 8 bases left in between. The DNA for the CDR3 is TGCGCCAGCAGTGAGGACAGAAGCTCCTACGAGCAGTACTTC. This codes for CASSEDRSSYEQYF.